This T cell receptor (beta chain) came from a study of cytomegalovirus exposure and HLA in healthy donors. PCR was performed using 60 Vbeta and 13 Jbeta primers. Clones were sequenced by immunoSEQ multiplex PCR, and TCRdb holds only the in-frame ones, with some missing. This listing includes under 40,000 clones. Findings and limits, study-wide: TRBV6-2, TRBV6-3 and some other V segments were excluded as indistinguishable.

Concerning this clone itself: Its cognate antigen is unknown.

V lost 4 bases and J lost 7, with 20 bases in between. The germline V gene has CDR1 SGDLS and CDR2 YYNGEE. The CDR3 totals 15 residues. This sequence was found in a female donor in good health and CMV-seronegative. The V call is TRBV9, the J call TRBJ2-5; tentative D call: TRBD1 (5 bases). Sequencing was carried out using PBMCs. CDR3 sequence (DNA): TGTGCCAGCAGCCCAGACGACAGTGCCGATGGGACCCAGTACTTC. Its translation: CASSPDDSADGTQYF.